There are a few counts of the clone carrying this T cell receptor (beta chain). Its antigen is not known. The record originates from a study of cytomegalovirus exposure and HLA in healthy donors. V lost 9 bases and J lost 6; bases outside the gene matches: 12. The CDR3 length is 14 residues. Germline loops: CDR1 WNHNN, CDR2 SYGVQD (reference sequence). Study observations and caveats: The study designated 150 or so TCR beta chains cytomegalovirus-associated.

The PCR was carried out with 60 Vbeta primers and 13 Jbeta primers. TCRdb's table, derived via immunoSEQ multiplex PCR, lists solely in-frame clones and lacks some. The sample has about 100,000 clones, around 74% seen once; the top ten hold about 6.6%. This sequence was found in a man aged 35 to 55 in good health and CMV-seropositive. Sequenced sample: PBMCs. The chain joins TRBV10-1 to TRBJ2-3, with TRBD2 identical over 7 bases. The CDR3 here is CASSSSGQVDTQYF. In nucleotides, the CDR3 is TGCGCCAGTTCTTCTAGCGGCCAGGTGGATACGCAGTATTTT.